The 30 T cell receptor beta chains given below trace back to one sample, sequenced in a study of OX40 agonist ivuxolimab in advanced cancers. Libraries were prepared by immunoSEQ multiplex PCR; TCRdb keeps only in-frame clonotypes and omits some of them. This table holds over 80,000 clones, roughly nine tenths found once. The sequences come from CD4+ or CD8+ T cells sorted from blood, collected in a trial of the OX40 agonist ivuxolimab. The receptors were sampled from an adult with an advanced solid tumor such as melanoma, head and neck, liver or kidney cancer.

J is TRBJ2-7 and V is TRBV5-8; D is possibly TRBD1 or TRBD2 (5 bases each). This CDR3 is 14 amino acids long. Trimming stripped 2 bases from V and 6 bases from J, with 15 bases between. The germline gives CDR1 SGHTS, CDR2 YDEGEE. The CDR3 DNA reads TGTGCCAGCAGCTTCGACCGGGGCCCCTCCGAGCAGTACTTC. This translates into CASSFDRGPSEQYF.

The genes are TRBV10-3 and TRBJ1-2, with D unresolved. Germline values: CDR1 ENHRY, CDR2 SYGVKD. Trimming removed 0 bases at V and 4 bases at J, with 12 bases between. This CDR3 has 15 residues. CDR3 residues: CAISESRKLSYGYTF. CDR3 in DNA: TGTGCCATCAGTGAGTCGAGGAAGCTTTCCTATGGCTACACCTTC.

This clone has just a few counts. The rearrangement joins TRBV18 to TRBJ1-1; D unresolved. The CDR3 is 13 amino acids. Germline V gene data show CDR1 as KGHSH and CDR2 as LQKENI. Trimming cost V 5 bases and J 4 bases, with 11 bases left between them. The CDR3 loop reads CASSGGLSTEAFF. Here the CDR3 DNA reads TGTGCCAGCTCAGGAGGGTTAAGCACTGAAGCTTTCTTT.

With regard to this clone: The sample has other DNA sequences that encode this CDR3 too. This chain joins TRBV28 and TRBJ1-5; 10 positions match TRBD1. The CDR3 loop spans 14 amino acids. Trimming removed 4 bases from V and 5 bases from J; junction bases left unmatched: 2. Per germline, CDR1 MDHEN and CDR2 SYDVKM. The CDR3 is CASSSGQGHQPQHF. For the CDR3, the DNA is TGTGCCAGCAGTTCGGGACAGGGGCATCAGCCCCAGCATTTT.

In the case of this clone: Other nucleotide sequences from this sample produce the same CDR3. The chain links TRBV5-1 to TRBJ2-3; 8 bases align to TRBD2. CDR1 and CDR2 from the germline V gene are SGHRS and YFSETQ. The CDR3 contains 16 residues. J lost 0 bases, V lost 0 bases, and 3 bases had no gene match. Written as DNA, the CDR3 is TGCGCCAGCAGCTTGGGGGCTAGCGGGAGCACAGATACGCAGTATTTT. This sequence encodes CASSLGASGSTDTQYF.

This sequence joins TRBV21-1 and TRBJ2-3; TRBD2 is the table's D call and was not checked against the DNA. TRBV21-1 is shown as a pseudogene. The CDR3 extends over 15 amino acids. The CDR3 is CASSRGGASTDTQYF. CDR3 DNA sequence: TGTGCCAGCAGCCGAGGGGGGGCTAGCACAGATACGCAGTATTTT.

This rearrangement joins TRBV6-1 to TRBJ1-2, with no clear D. V lost 8 bases to trimming and J lost 8 bases, with 24 bases between them. This CDR3 spans 15 amino acids. The germline CDR1 and CDR2 sequences are MNHNS and SASEGT. The CDR3 nucleotides read TGTGCCAGCTTCCTAAAGGGATTAGTTCTCGGGGGCTACACCTTC. Residues: CASFLKGLVLGGYTF.

The chain has TRBV7-3 and TRBJ2-3; no reliable D call. The ends were cut back, 1 base at V and 2 bases at J, with 7 bases in the middle. In germline, CDR1 is SGHTA, CDR2 FQGTGA. There are 14 residues in the CDR3. The CDR3 nucleotides are TGTGCCAGCAGCTTAAACTGGCCCACAGATACGCAGTATTTT. It encodes CASSLNWPTDTQYF.

On this clone itself: At one end the junction does not follow the germline gene, possibly because of a read error. The V gene is TRBV5-6, the J gene TRBJ1-1; D not resolved. Per the germline V gene, CDR1 is SGHDT and CDR2 is YYEEEE. The CDR3 totals 13 residues. The CDR3 coding sequence is TGTGCCAGCAGCTTGTCGGGCCCCCCTCGTGGGGTCTTT. Translation: CASSLSGPPRGVF.

The V and J genes are TRBV2 and TRBJ2-2, with D possibly TRBD1 on 6 matching bases. Trimming pared 7 bases from V and 0 bases from J, leaving 12 bases between. The CDR3 runs 15 residues. Germline V lookup: CDR1 SNHLY, CDR2 FYNNEI. The CDR3 reads CASTKQGPNTGELFF. The CDR3, as DNA: TGTGCCAGCACGAAACAGGGCCCGAACACCGGGGAGCTGTTTTTT.

The chain has TRBV5-5 and TRBJ2-5; 9 bases line up with TRBD2. CDR1 is SGHKS and CDR2 is YYEKEE in the germline V gene (reference sequence). The CDR3 is made up of 16 amino acids. The ends lost 0 bases at V and 4 bases at J; junction bases unmatched: 7. The DNA of the CDR3 is TGTGCCAGCAGCTTGGGTTGGGCTAGCGGGATAGAGACCCAGTACTTC. Amino acid sequence: CASSLGWASGIETQYF. Based on the CDR3 plus reference TRBV5-5 and TRBJ2-5, the full variable domain is DAGVTQSPTHLIKTRGQQVTLRCSPISGHKSVSWYQQVLGQGPQFIFQYYEKEERGRGNFPDRFSARQFPNYSSELNVNALLLGDSALYLCASSLGWASGIETQYFGPGTRLLVL.

The chain uses TRBV2 and TRBJ1-1; D is ambiguous. The CDR3 runs 13 residues. Germline CDR1 and CDR2: SNHLY and FYNNEI. V was trimmed by 7 bases and J by 1 base, leaving 10 bases between them. The CDR3 region is CASNPKGNTEAFF. In nucleotides, the CDR3 is TGTGCCAGCAACCCAAAGGGGAACACTGAAGCTTTCTTT.

The rearrangement joins TRBV5-1 to TRBJ2-1; 14 bases match TRBD2. This CDR3 contains 16 residues. Germline CDR1 and CDR2: SGHRS and YFSETQ. After removal of 1 base from V and 10 bases from J, the junction contained 7 bases not matched to a gene. The CDR3 sequence: CASSLRGTSGREEQFF. The CDR3 coding sequence is TGCGCCAGCAGCTTGAGGGGGACTAGCGGGAGAGAGGAGCAGTTCTTC.

The chain carries TRBV6-1 and TRBJ1-3; perhaps TRBD1 as D (5 bases). This CDR3 contains 18 residues. Trimming shortened V by 2 bases and J by 0 bases, and 17 bases separated the two germline ends. From germline, CDR1 is MNHNS and CDR2 SASEGT. In DNA form, the CDR3 reads TGTGCCAGCAGTGAACCCCAGGGCTGGACGCCCTCTGGAAACACCATATATTTT. Translating it yields CASSEPQGWTPSGNTIYF.

This rearrangement joins TRBV29-1 to TRBJ1-1, with D possibly being TRBD1 (6 bases). CDR3 size: 13 residues. Germline V gene lookup returns CDR1 SQVTM and CDR2 ANQGSEA. The V end lost 7 bases, the J end lost 4 bases, and 16 bases lay between the germline ends. The DNA for the CDR3 is TGCAGCGCTCATCGGGGGGCAGGCACTGAAGCTTTCTTT. Residues: CSAHRGAGTEAFF.

This chain uses TRBV11-2 with TRBJ2-3, with D unclear. The V end was cut by 2 bases, the J end by 5 bases, with 11 bases between. The CDR3 runs to 14 residues. Germline V gene lookup returns CDR1 SGHAT and CDR2 FQNNGV. CDR3 DNA sequence: TGTGCCAGCAGCTTATATACGCCTCAAGATACGCAGTATTTT. It codes for CASSLYTPQDTQYF.

This chain joins TRBV7-2 and TRBJ1-1, with a tentative D call TRBD1 (5 bases). CDR1 SGHTA and CDR2 FQGNSA come from the germline V gene. Trimming removed 1 base from V and 12 bases from J, with 18 bases in between. The CDR3 extends over 14 amino acids. CDR3 DNA sequence: TGTGCCAGCAGCTTAGGGGACTTGACCTTTCGAACTTTCTTT. It is translated as CASSLGDLTFRTFF.

In its sample, this clone was seen once. V is TRBV28 and J is TRBJ2-3; 7 bases are a match to TRBD1. With 11 bases clipped from V and 2 bases from J, the junction kept 4 bases outside the gene matches. The germline CDR1 and CDR2 sequences are MDHEN and SYDVKM. The CDR3 sequence is 12 residues long. CDR3 sequence reads: CALGTDTDTQYF. The CDR3 region has the DNA TGTGCCCTGGGGACAGACACAGATACGCAGTATTTT.

Only one count was recorded for this clone. The CDR3 sequence is CSVLGNEKLFF. CDR3 nucleotide sequence: TGCAGCGTTTTAGGTAATGAAAAACTGTTTTTT. This sequence joins TRBV29-1 and TRBJ1-4; no firm D call. Trimming cost V 5 bases and J 4 bases, with 5 bases left between them. The CDR3 totals 11 residues. CDR1 SQVTM and CDR2 ANQGSEA come from the germline V gene. The full variable domain, with the rest looked up from reference TRBV29-1 and TRBJ1-4, is SAVISQKPSRDICQRGTSLTIQCQVDSQVTMMFWYRQQPGQSLTLIATANQGSEATYESGFVIDKFPISRPNLTFSTLTVSNMSPEDSSIYLCSVLGNEKLFFGSGTQLSVL.

This clone turned up a few times. The CDR3 DNA reads as TGTGCCAGCAGTTTCCGGGACAGTGGTAGGGGCTACACCTTC. Its translation is CASSFRDSGRGYTF. The V gene is TRBV6-5, the J gene TRBJ1-2; TRBD1 aligns across 7 bases. J lost 8 bases, V lost 4 bases, and 10 bases had no gene match. Germline V gene lookup returns CDR1 MNHEY and CDR2 SVGAGI. CDR3 length: 14 amino acids.

The CDR3 protein is CASSRTSGRATDTQYF. DNA of the CDR3: TGTGCCAGCAGCCGGACTAGCGGGAGGGCCACAGATACGCAGTATTTT. The chain has TRBV7-2 and TRBJ2-3; the match to TRBD2 covers 15 bases. From germline, CDR1 is SGHTA and CDR2 FQGNSA. CDR3 size: 16 residues. V dropped 5 bases and J dropped 2; count of bases not matched to a gene: 2.

CDR3 protein: CASSQRAGGPVSTDTQYF. CDR3 DNA sequence: TGTGCCAGCAGCCAACGAGCGGGAGGGCCCGTGAGCACAGATACGCAGTATTTT. This chain uses TRBV14 with TRBJ2-3; 10 bases match TRBD2. The CDR3 covers 18 residues. Germline V gene lookup returns CDR1 SGHDN and CDR2 FVKESK. J was trimmed by 0 bases and V by 2 bases; bases with no gene match: 8.

The chain links TRBV5-6 to TRBJ2-1; 8 bases fit TRBD2. The V and J ends lost 0 bases and 4 bases, in that order; junction bases with no gene match: 3. The CDR3 contains 15 residues. Germline V gene data show CDR1 as SGHDT and CDR2 as YYEEEE. The CDR3 DNA reads TGTGCCAGCAGCTTGGAGGGCGGGAGGTACAATGAGCAGTTCTTC. Translating it yields CASSLEGGRYNEQFF.

The chain carries TRBV29-1 and TRBJ2-1, with D maybe TRBD1 (5 bases). CDR3 size: 12 residues. V was shortened by 0 bases and J by 11 bases, with 11 bases between the two germline ends. The germline gives CDR1 SQVTM, CDR2 ANQGSEA. The CDR3 nucleotides are TGCAGCGTTGAAGAGGGGCCGGAACAGCAGTTCTTC. Protein sequence: CSVEEGPEQQFF.

This clone was observed a few times. This chain links TRBV19 with TRBJ2-4; tentatively, D is TRBD1 or TRBD2 (5 bases each). V was pared by 5 bases and J by 0 bases, with 14 bases between. CDR3 size: 16 residues. Per germline, CDR1 LNHDA and CDR2 SQIVND (reference sequence). The CDR3 protein is CASSLRGNLAKNIQYF. The CDR3 DNA reads TGTGCCAGTAGTCTGAGGGGAAACCTAGCCAAAAACATTCAGTACTTC. The complete variable domain, with remaining parts taken from reference TRBV19 and TRBJ2-4, reads DGGITQSPKYLFRKEGQNVTLSCEQNLNHDAMYWYRQDPGQGLRLIYYSQIVNDFQKGDIAEGYSVSREKKESFPLTVTSAQKNPTAFYLCASSLRGNLAKNIQYFGAGTRLSVL.

V and J are TRBV6-1 and TRBJ2-7, with D perhaps matching TRBD2 (6 bases). Germline CDR1 MNHNS, CDR2 SASEGT. CDR3 size: 13 residues. V was shortened by 8 bases and J by 2 bases, with 13 bases between the two germline ends. Here the CDR3 DNA reads TGTGCCAGCTGGGGACTTACAACCTACGAGCAGTACGTC. Protein product: CASWGLTTYEQYV.

V gene TRBV27 combines with J gene TRBJ2-1, with TRBD2 matching over 12 bases. CDR3 length: 15 amino acids. J gave up 8 bases and V 5 bases, and 7 bases lay outside the gene matches. CDR1 MNHEY and CDR2 SMNVEV come from the germline V gene (reference sequence). The DNA for the CDR3 is TGTGCCAGCAGTATCGGACTAGCGGGGTGGGATGAGCAGTTCTTC. Protein sequence: CASSIGLAGWDEQFF.

CDR3 loop: CATSRTGRRDTIYF. Here the CDR3 DNA reads TGTGCCACCAGCAGGACGGGACGGCGAGACACCATATATTTT. The rearrangement joins TRBV15 to TRBJ1-3; a weak D match, TRBD1 (5 bases). CDR1 is LNHNV, CDR2 YYDKDF, per germline (reference sequence). The CDR3 length is 14 residues. V lost 3 bases and J lost 8, with 14 bases in between.

The chain links TRBV18 to TRBJ2-1; 7 nucleotides align to TRBD1. V gave up 1 base and J gave up 5 bases; unmatched junction bases: 2. The germline CDR1 and CDR2 sequences are KGHSH and LQKENI. This CDR3 is 14 amino acids long. CDR3 coding DNA: TGTGCCAGCTCACCACTGACAGGGAACAATGAGCAGTTCTTC. Residues: CASSPLTGNNEQFF.

The chain has TRBV19 and TRBJ2-7, with D tentatively TRBD1 (5 bases). The CDR3 consists of 15 residues. Trimming cost V 3 bases and J 4 bases, with 16 bases left between them. Germline assignment: CDR1 LNHDA and CDR2 SQIVND (reference sequence). The CDR3 DNA reads TGTGCCAGTAGTATGATCCGCAGGGTGGGGTACGAGCAGTACGTC. Its translation: CASSMIRRVGYEQYV.